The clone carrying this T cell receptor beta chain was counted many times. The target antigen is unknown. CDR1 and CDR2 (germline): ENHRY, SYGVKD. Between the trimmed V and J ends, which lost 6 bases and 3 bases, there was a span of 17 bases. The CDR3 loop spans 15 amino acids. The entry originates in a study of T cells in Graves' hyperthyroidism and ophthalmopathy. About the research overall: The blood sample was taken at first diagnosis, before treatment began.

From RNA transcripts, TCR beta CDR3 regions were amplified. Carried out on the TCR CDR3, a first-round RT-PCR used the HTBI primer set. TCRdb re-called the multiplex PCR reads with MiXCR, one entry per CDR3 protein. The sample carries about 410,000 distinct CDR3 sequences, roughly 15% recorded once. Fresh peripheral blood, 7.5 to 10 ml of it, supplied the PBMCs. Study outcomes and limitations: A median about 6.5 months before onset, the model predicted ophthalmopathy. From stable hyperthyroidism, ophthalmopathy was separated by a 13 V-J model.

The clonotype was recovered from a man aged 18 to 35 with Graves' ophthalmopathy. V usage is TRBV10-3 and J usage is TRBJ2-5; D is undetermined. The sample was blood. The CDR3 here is CAIRDLGRAEETQYF. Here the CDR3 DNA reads TGTGCCATCAGGGACCTCGGAAGGGCTGAAGAGACCCAGTACTTC.